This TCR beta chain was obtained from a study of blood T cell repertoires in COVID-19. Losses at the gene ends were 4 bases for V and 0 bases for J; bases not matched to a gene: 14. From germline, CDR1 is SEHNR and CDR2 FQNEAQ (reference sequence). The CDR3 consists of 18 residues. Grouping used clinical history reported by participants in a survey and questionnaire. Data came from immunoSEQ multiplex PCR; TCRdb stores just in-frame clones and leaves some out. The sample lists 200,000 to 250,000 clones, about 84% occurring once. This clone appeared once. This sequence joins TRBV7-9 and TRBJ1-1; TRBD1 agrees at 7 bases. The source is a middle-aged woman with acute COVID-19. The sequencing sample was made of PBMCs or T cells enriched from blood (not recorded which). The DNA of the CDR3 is TGTGCCAGCAGCTCACCCAGACAGGGTGGGCGCCTGAACACTGAAGCTTTCTTT. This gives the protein CASSSPRQGGRLNTEAFF.